Sequencing of this T cell receptor (beta chain) was carried out in a study of cytomegalovirus exposure and HLA in healthy donors. Losses at the gene ends were 0 bases for V and 4 bases for J; bases not matched to a gene: 3. CDR1 and CDR2 from the germline V gene are SGHRS and YFSETQ. This CDR3 is built from 16 residues. Assay used: immunoSEQ multiplex PCR; TCRdb lists only in-frame clones, some missing. The sample carries 260,000 or so clones, 90% recorded once. This receptor was identified in a woman between 25 and 40 years old in good health and CMV-seronegative. J is TRBJ2-2 and V is TRBV5-1; 10 bases agree with TRBD1. Sequencing was carried out using PBMCs. CDR3 nucleotide sequence: TGCGCCAGCAGCTTGGGGGACAGGGGTTTCACCGGGGAGCTGTTTTTT. As protein: CASSLGDRGFTGELFF.